This entry features one T cell receptor beta chain sequence. Its antigen is still unknown. No quality values exist for individual bases; no much larger clone is one base distant. The CDR3 sequence holds 13 residues, the cysteine and phenylalanine included. Of all the DNA, just the CDR3 is kept, 39 bases in frame from base 1. V is reduced by 3 bases and J by 2 bases, leaving a spacing of 7 bases between them. The data are from a study of Ad26.COV2.S vaccination and SARS-CoV-2 variants (dated by TCRdb to the early 2020s). As for the study more broadly: Donors in the vaccine arm were drawn from COV1001, a multicentre, randomized, double-blind, placebo-controlled phase I-IIa trial testing Ad26.COV2.S in healthy adults. Ad26.COV2.S was given intramuscularly at 5x10^10 or 1x10^11 viral particles, as a single shot or as two shots 56 days apart. TCRbeta repertoire sequencing served as the tool for gauging how specific and how broad the SARS-CoV-2-reactive T cell receptors were following Ad26.COV2.S vaccination. A total of 32 samples were included in the TCR-sequenced set, comprising approximately 20 Ad26.COV2.S vaccine recipients, 5 placebo recipients and 8 SARS-CoV-2 convalescent individuals. Trial participants were randomized into five groups of five: low-dose or high-dose Ad26.COV2.S given once or twice, or placebo on both occasions. Investigators did not know the trial group allocation while performing experiments and assessing outcomes.

The treatment or condition label here, explained by the study, means: around 19 received Ad26.COV2.S at low or high dose, single or two shots; 5 received placebo; per-sample allocation not given. Repertoires of vaccine and placebo recipients were sequenced from samples collected on day 63 after the first injection. In Cohort 1b, 25 to 30 adults aged 18-55 years were enrolled at a single site in Boston, USA, between 29 July and 7 August 2020. Ad26.COV2.S was a replication-incompetent adenovirus type 26 vector that expressed a prefusion-stabilized SARS-CoV-2 spike protein derived from the original Wuhan strain. TCRbeta CDR3 regions were sequenced with the immunoSEQ Assay. After extraction, genomic DNA underwent amplification by bias-controlled multiplex PCR, followed by high-throughput sequencing. Concerning the study's data processing: Collapsing and filtering of sequences were performed to quantify the absolute abundance of each unique TCRbeta CDR3 region. T cell fraction was estimated by normalizing TCRbeta template counts to usable DNA, with usable DNA measured through amplification of reference genes found in all nucleated cells. Repertoire TCRs were annotated as SARS-CoV-2-specific by exact matching of V gene, CDR3 amino acid sequence and J gene to a known reactive TCR set. The reference SARS-CoV-2 TCR set was obtained from MIRA and was filtered for enrichment in COVID-19-positive ImmuneCODE repertoires, whereby public or cross-reactive TCRs were removed. Using the MIRA antigens, annotated TCRs were further analysed by specific ORF or by position within an ORF. Depth was the summed frequency of annotated unique rearrangements, while breadth was defined as annotated unique rearrangements over total unique productive rearrangements. TCR breadth was compared between groups using two-sided Wilcoxon rank-sum tests. Sourced from immuneACCESS, this table was stored by TCRdb with only in-frame sequences that have V and J called. A share of the clones is absent; for the studies checked, an unresolved V gene accounts for under half, and the remainder has no known explanation. The V and J calls and clone size are taken from that table; D and trimming were inferred from the DNA. The sample table lists around 420,000 clones, roughly 88% of them with a count of one. Roughly 4% of the sample belongs to the ten largest clones.

Paper-wide results and their limitations: The study was not powered to compare responses between vaccine doses or regimens. Comparable non-spike TCR breadth was observed between vaccine and placebo recipients, consistent with only spike being contained in the vaccine. It was noted by the authors that total T cell responses may have been underestimated by the TCR breadth and depth analyses. After vaccination, spike-specific CD8+ and CD4+ T cell responses were reported to show substantial breadth. Higher spike-specific TCR breadth was observed in Ad26.COV2.S recipients than in placebo recipients (P = 0.0014).

The TCR was taken from a person aged 18-60 years who received the Ad26.COV2.S COVID-19 vaccine or a placebo. The V and J segments used are TRBV12-3 or TRBV12-4 and TRBJ1-2, with an unclear D gene assignment. The starting material was peripheral blood, obtained in a trial of Ad26.COV2.S vaccine versus placebo. Here the CDR3 is given as CASSFNRNYGYTF. The bases read TGTGCCAGCAGTTTTAACCGGAACTATGGCTACACCTTC.